These 26 T cell receptor beta chains share one sample of origin, sequenced in a study of early T cells in non-severe SARS-CoV-2 infection. One entry per CDR3 protein results from TCRdb running MiXCR on the 5' RACE reads. The data contain more than 50,000 distinct CDR3 sequences, over 9.5% of them singletons. The sample consisted of whole blood, taken at baseline. Every receptor here comes from an adult who was a healthcare worker with PCR-confirmed SARS-CoV-2 infection or an uninfected control (not recorded which).

This clonotype was recorded a few times. The V and J genes are TRBV7-8 and TRBJ2-7; 8 nucleotides agree with TRBD1. Germline assignment: CDR1 SGHVS and CDR2 FQNEAQ. CDR3 length: 15 amino acids. V shed 4 bases and J 3 bases; nucleotides not matched to a gene: 8. In nucleotides, the CDR3 is TGTGCCAGCAGCTCAGGCGGGACAGGATTCTACGAGCAGTACTTC. It yields the protein CASSSGGTGFYEQYF. The full variable domain, completed using reference TRBV7-8 and TRBJ2-7, is GAGVSQSPRYKVAKRGQDVALRCDPISGHVSLFWYQQALGQGPEFLTYFQNEAQLDKSGLPSDRFFAERPEGSVSTLKIQRTQQEDSAVYLCASSSGGTGFYEQYFGPGTRLTVT.

The chain carries TRBV7-6 and TRBJ2-6; D remains ambiguous. Trimming removed 5 bases at V and 2 bases at J, with 13 bases between. The CDR3 spans 16 residues. CDR1 and CDR2 (germline): SGHVS, FNYEAQ. CDR3 DNA: TGTGCCAGCAGCCAACTCCTGGGGACTGGGGCCAACGTCCTGACTTTC. Its translation is CASSQLLGTGANVLTF.

The chain recombines TRBV28 with TRBJ2-3, with D uncertain. V lost 7 bases to trimming and J lost 0 bases, with 14 bases between them. The CDR3 has 15 amino acids. Germline CDR1 and CDR2: MDHEN and SYDVKM. For the CDR3, the DNA is TGTGCCAGCACCGCCGACACGGCTAGCACAGATACGCAGTATTTT. Encoded protein: CASTADTASTDTQYF.

Only a few counts were recorded for this clonotype. The V call is TRBV7-2, the J call TRBJ1-4; 11 bases are a match to TRBD1. The CDR3 loop spans 16 amino acids. Germline V gives CDR1 SGHTA, CDR2 FQGNSA. J was trimmed by 8 bases and V by 0 bases; bases with no gene match: 5. CDR3 coding DNA: TGTGCCAGCAGCTTAGCCCCGGACAGGGGGCGGGAAAAACTGTTTTTT. Its translation: CASSLAPDRGREKLFF.

A few counts support this clonotype. The chain uses TRBV27 and TRBJ2-5; D is uncertain. CDR1 is MNHEY and CDR2 is SMNVEV in the germline V gene (reference sequence). Trimming removed 3 bases from V and 2 bases from J, with 7 bases in between. The CDR3 consists of 13 residues. CDR3 protein: CASSLGYQETQYF. The CDR3 DNA is TGTGCCAGCAGTTTGGGCTATCAAGAGACCCAGTACTTC.

This chain connects TRBV5-1 to TRBJ1-4; 10 nucleotides agree with TRBD1. J lost 1 base, V lost 7 bases, and 4 bases had no gene match. Germline values: CDR1 SGHRS, CDR2 YFSETQ. The CDR3 consists of 15 residues. The CDR3 region is CASSTGGETNEKLFF. The CDR3 DNA is TGCGCCAGCTCGACAGGGGGCGAAACTAATGAAAAACTGTTTTTT.

This clonotype was counted between two and nine times. The CDR3 DNA reads as TGTGCCAGCAGCCGATCAGGGTACACGCAGTATTTT. Amino acids: CASSRSGYTQYF. The chain carries TRBV7-2 and TRBJ2-3, with D possibly being TRBD1 (5 bases). The CDR3 covers 12 residues. Germline-derived CDR1 and CDR2 are SGHTA and FQGNSA. Trimming took off 5 bases at V and 9 bases at J, with 12 bases between the two ends.

This clonotype was seen a handful of times. This chain joins TRBV7-9 and TRBJ1-4, with TRBD1 identical over 11 bases. Trimming took 6 bases from V and 10 from J; bases not matched to a gene: 7. Germline CDR1 reads SEHNR; CDR2 reads FQNEAQ (reference sequence). The CDR3 is made up of 14 amino acids. The CDR3 is CASSPGTGGSKLFF. For the CDR3, the DNA is TGTGCCAGCAGTCCTGGGACAGGGGGTTCAAAACTGTTTTTT.

This clonotype was detected ten times or more. V usage is TRBV2 and J usage is TRBJ1-1; the D gene is possibly TRBD1 (5 bases). Trimming took 4 bases from V and 3 from J, leaving 9 bases between them. Germline CDR1 reads SNHLY; CDR2 reads FYNNEI. The CDR3 is 13 residues long. The DNA for the CDR3 is TGTGCCAGCAGTGCCAGCAGGGACACTGAAGCTTTCTTT. Translation gives CASSASRDTEAFF.

In this sample, this clonotype turned up a few times. V gene TRBV9 combines with J gene TRBJ1-5; no clear D gene. CDR3 length equals 15 residues. The ends were cut back, 6 bases at V and 0 bases at J, with 13 bases in the middle. CDR1 and CDR2 (germline): SGDLS, YYNGEE. The CDR3 sequence: CASNPDGDSNQPQHF. The CDR3 region has the DNA TGTGCCAGCAACCCGGACGGGGATAGCAATCAGCCCCAGCATTTT. The whole variable domain, filled in from reference TRBV9 and TRBJ1-5, reads DSGVTQTPKHLITATGQRVTLRCSPRSGDLSVYWYQQSLDQGLQFLIQYYNGEERAKGNILERFSAQQFPDLHSELNLSSLELGDSALYFCASNPDGDSNQPQHFGDGTRLSIL.

This clonotype was picked up a small number of times. This rearrangement joins TRBV27 to TRBJ2-7; D call uncertain. CDR1 and CDR2 from the germline V gene are MNHEY and SMNVEV (reference sequence). This CDR3 contains 12 residues. V was shortened by 5 bases and J by 3 bases, with 8 bases between the two germline ends. CDR3 DNA: TGTGCCAGCAGTAATAACCACTACGAGCAGTACTTC. Amino acids: CASSNNHYEQYF.

This clonotype was recorded a few times. This rearrangement joins TRBV12-5 to TRBJ1-2; D remains unclear. The CDR3 is 14 residues long. Germline assignment: CDR1 LGHNT and CDR2 FRNRAP. The ends were cut back, 5 bases at V and 5 bases at J, with 15 bases in the middle. The CDR3 spells CASGPDWGKYGYTF. The CDR3 DNA reads as TGTGCTAGTGGTCCGGATTGGGGTAAATATGGCTACACCTTC. The full variable domain, with the rest looked up from reference TRBV12-5 and TRBJ1-2, is DARVTQTPRHKVTEMGQEVTMRCQPILGHNTVFWYRQTMMQGLELLAYFRNRAPLDDSGMPKDRFSAEMPDATLATLKIQPSEPRDSAVYFCASGPDWGKYGYTFGSGTRLTVV.

This clonotype was detected only a few times. The chain links TRBV2 to TRBJ1-4; D gene uncertain. Germline values: CDR1 SNHLY, CDR2 FYNNEI. The CDR3 sequence is 15 residues long. V was cut by 10 bases and J by 0 bases, with 15 bases left in between. The CDR3 loop is CATQADTSTNEKLFF. DNA for the CDR3: TGTGCCACACAAGCTGACACTTCAACTAATGAAAAACTGTTTTTT.

This clonotype was seen more than once but under ten times. The V gene is TRBV6-2 or TRBV6-3, the J gene TRBJ2-1; 8 nucleotides line up with TRBD2. The germline V gene has CDR1 MNHEY and CDR2 SVGEGT. With 7 bases clipped from V and 8 bases from J, the junction kept 13 bases outside the gene matches. The CDR3 consists of 15 residues. CDR3 DNA sequence: TGTGCCAGCACCTTCGGGGGGGGCAGGGACTATGAGCAGTTCTTC. Amino acids: CASTFGGGRDYEQFF.

This clonotype was recorded many times. The rearrangement joins TRBV2 to TRBJ2-7, with 9 bases identical to TRBD1. The V segment lost 8 bases and the J segment 1 base; nucleotides outside the gene matches: 12. This CDR3 has 16 residues. Germline values: CDR1 SNHLY, CDR2 FYNNEI. The CDR3 spells CASRPTPGTGSYEQYF. The CDR3 DNA is TGTGCCAGCCGCCCTACTCCCGGGACAGGGTCCTACGAGCAGTACTTC.

V gene TRBV7-9 combines with J gene TRBJ1-2; D possibly corresponds to TRBD1 (6 bases). From germline, CDR1 is SEHNR and CDR2 FQNEAQ (reference sequence). The CDR3 is 13 amino acids. Trimming removed 4 bases from V and 2 bases from J, with 8 bases in between. CDR3 sequence (DNA): TGTGCCAGCAGCTCCACAGGGAACTATGGCTACACCTTC. Translated, it gives CASSSTGNYGYTF.

The chain joins TRBV28 to TRBJ2-1, with TRBD1 matching over 9 bases. Trimming took 7 bases from V and 1 from J; bases not matched to a gene: 5. The CDR3 length is 15 residues. Germline assignment: CDR1 MDHEN and CDR2 SYDVKM. CDR3 sequence reads: CASNLGQGSYNEQFF. In nucleotides, the CDR3 is TGTGCCAGCAACCTGGGACAGGGTTCCTACAATGAGCAGTTCTTC. The full variable domain, rest sourced from reference TRBV28 and TRBJ2-1, is DVKVTQSSRYLVKRTGEKVFLECVQDMDHENMFWYRQDPGLGLRLIYFSYDVKMKEKGDIPEGYSVSREKKERFSLILESASTNQTSMYLCASNLGQGSYNEQFFGPGTRLTVL.

This clonotype was detected only a few times. This sequence joins TRBV12-3 or TRBV12-4 and TRBJ1-5; perhaps TRBD1 as D (5 bases). The CDR3 extends over 15 amino acids. V was trimmed by 3 bases and J by 4 bases, leaving 13 bases between them. The CDR3 DNA is TGTGCCAGCAGTTTGCGGGGCTTGGGGAATCAGCCCCAGCATTTT. Encoded protein: CASSLRGLGNQPQHF.

The chain combines TRBV27 with TRBJ1-2, with 7 nucleotides matching TRBD1. V dropped 10 bases and J dropped 4; count of bases not matched to a gene: 12. This CDR3 has 14 amino acids. CDR1 is MNHEY and CDR2 is SMNVEV in the germline V gene (reference sequence). The CDR3, as DNA: TGTGCCACCCCAGTGAGCACAGGGGTCTATGGCTACACCTTC. This gives the protein CATPVSTGVYGYTF.

The chain employs TRBV21-1 and TRBJ2-6; TRBD1 is taken as the D call from the table, unchecked against the DNA. TRBV21-1 is a known pseudogene. The CDR3 loop spans 18 amino acids. CDR3 DNA sequence: TGTGCCAGCAGCAAAGTAAGGACATTTTTTACTGGGGCCAACGTCCTGACTTTC. This codes for CASSKVRTFFTGANVLTF.

This clonotype was observed a handful of times. V usage is TRBV20-1 and J usage is TRBJ2-3; TRBD1 or TRBD2 may be the D gene (5 bases each). CDR3 length: 14 amino acids. V dropped 3 bases and J dropped 2 bases, with 12 bases sitting between them. Per germline, CDR1 DFQATT and CDR2 SNEGSKA (reference sequence). CDR3 amino acids: CSARGPGATDTQYF. CDR3 DNA: TGCAGTGCTAGGGGACCCGGGGCCACAGATACGCAGTATTTT.

This clonotype was found a few times. J is TRBJ2-4 and V is TRBV20-1; D tentatively fits TRBD1 or TRBD2 (5 bases each). V dropped 1 base and J dropped 0 bases, with 19 bases sitting between them. The CDR3 is 18 amino acids. CDR1 and CDR2 from the germline V gene are DFQATT and SNEGSKA (reference sequence). This CDR3 is CSARAGLGRVIAKNIQYF. CDR3 DNA sequence: TGCAGTGCTAGAGCCGGGCTGGGGCGGGTCATAGCCAAAAACATTCAGTACTTC.

On this clonotype: It may be a read error: a sequence one base away is much more abundant. V usage is TRBV28 and J usage is TRBJ2-4; D gene unclear. CDR1 is MDHEN, CDR2 SYDVKM, per germline. The CDR3 sequence is 16 residues long. CDR3 loop: CASSFQPYSSQNNQYF. The CDR3 region has the DNA TGTGCCAGCAGTTTTCAACCCTACTCAAGTCAAAACAATCAGTACTTC.

This clonotype was picked up a small number of times. This chain links TRBV11-2 with TRBJ2-2; 10 bases agree with TRBD2. The length of the CDR3 is 15 residues. Trimming at V came to 2 bases and at J to 7 bases, leaving 4 bases not matched to a gene. CDR1 is SGHAT and CDR2 is FQNNGV in the germline V gene. The CDR3 spells CASSLSGGAGGELFF. The CDR3 DNA follows: TGTGCCAGCAGCTTAAGCGGGGGGGCCGGCGGGGAGCTGTTTTTT. Looking up the rest from reference TRBV11-2 and TRBJ2-2 gives the full variable domain: EAGVAQSPRYKIIEKRQSVAFWCNPISGHATLYWYQQILGQGPKLLIQFQNNGVVDDSQLPKDRFSAERLKGVDSTLKIQPAKLEDSAVYLCASSLSGGAGGELFFGEGSRLTVL.

The genes are TRBV12-3 or TRBV12-4 and TRBJ1-2; no definite D call. The CDR3 spans 13 residues. The ends were cut back, 6 bases at V and 8 bases at J, with 16 bases in the middle. CDR3 sequence (DNA): TGTGCCAGCAGATATGGACGAGCGGGCGGCTACACCTTC. Residues: CASRYGRAGGYTF.

This chain uses TRBV27 with TRBJ1-5, with a weak D call TRBD1 (5 bases). Trimming took 0 bases from V and 7 from J, leaving 10 bases between them. CDR1 is MNHEY, CDR2 SMNVEV, per germline (reference sequence). The CDR3 consists of 14 residues. The CDR3 nucleotides read TGTGCCAGCAGTTTATCGAGACGGGACCAGCCCCAGCATTTT. It encodes CASSLSRRDQPQHF.